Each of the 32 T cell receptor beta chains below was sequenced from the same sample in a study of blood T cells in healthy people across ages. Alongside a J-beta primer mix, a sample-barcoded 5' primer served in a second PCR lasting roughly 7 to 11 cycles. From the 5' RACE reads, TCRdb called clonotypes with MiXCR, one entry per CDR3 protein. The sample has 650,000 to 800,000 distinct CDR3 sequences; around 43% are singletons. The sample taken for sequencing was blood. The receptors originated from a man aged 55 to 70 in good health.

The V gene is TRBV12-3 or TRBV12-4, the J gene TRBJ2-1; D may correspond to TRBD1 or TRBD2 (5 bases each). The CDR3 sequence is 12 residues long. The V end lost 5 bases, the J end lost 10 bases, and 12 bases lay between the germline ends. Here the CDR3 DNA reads TGTGCCAGCAGTCGATCCGGGACCGAGCAGTTCTTC. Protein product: CASSRSGTEQFF.

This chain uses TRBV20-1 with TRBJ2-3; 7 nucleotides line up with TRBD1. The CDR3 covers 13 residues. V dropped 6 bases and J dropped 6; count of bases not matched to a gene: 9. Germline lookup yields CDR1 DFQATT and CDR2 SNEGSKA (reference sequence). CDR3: CSAPRSGGDTQYF. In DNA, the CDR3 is TGCAGTGCGCCTAGGTCAGGGGGTGATACGCAGTATTTT.

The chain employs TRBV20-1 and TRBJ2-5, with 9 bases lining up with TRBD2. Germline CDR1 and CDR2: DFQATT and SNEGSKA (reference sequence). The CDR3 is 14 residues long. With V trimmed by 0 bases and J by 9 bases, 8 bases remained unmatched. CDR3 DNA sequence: TGCAGTGCTAGAGATCAGGGGACTAGCAGGGCCCAGTACTTC. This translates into CSARDQGTSRAQYF.

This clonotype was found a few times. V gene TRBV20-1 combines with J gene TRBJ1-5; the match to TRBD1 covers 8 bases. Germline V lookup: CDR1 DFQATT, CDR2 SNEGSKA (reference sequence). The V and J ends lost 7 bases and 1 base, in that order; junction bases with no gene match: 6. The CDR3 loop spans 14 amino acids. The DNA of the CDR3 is TGCAGTGTGCAGGACAGGGAAAGCAATCAGCCCCAGCATTTT. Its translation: CSVQDRESNQPQHF.

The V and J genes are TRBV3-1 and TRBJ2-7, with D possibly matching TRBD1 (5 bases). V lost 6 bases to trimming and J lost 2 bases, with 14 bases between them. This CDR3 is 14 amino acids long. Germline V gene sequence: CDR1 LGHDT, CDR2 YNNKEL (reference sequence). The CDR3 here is CASSLSTAPYEQYF. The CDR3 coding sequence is TGTGCCAGCAGTCTCTCGACAGCTCCCTACGAGCAGTACTTC.

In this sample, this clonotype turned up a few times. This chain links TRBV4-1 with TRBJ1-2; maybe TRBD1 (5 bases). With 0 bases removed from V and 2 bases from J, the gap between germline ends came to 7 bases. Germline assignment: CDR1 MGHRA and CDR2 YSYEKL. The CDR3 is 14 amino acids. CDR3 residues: CASSQDDSNYGYTF. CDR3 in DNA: TGCGCCAGCAGCCAAGACGACAGCAACTATGGCTACACCTTC.

DNA of the CDR3: TGTGCCAGCAGTGAGCCGGGGGCGGAGACCCAGTACTTC. It encodes CASSEPGAETQYF. The chain couples TRBV25-1 to TRBJ2-5; D may match TRBD1 or TRBD2 (6 bases each). The V end was cut by 3 bases, the J end by 5 bases, with 10 bases between. The CDR3 spans 13 residues. CDR1 is MGHDK and CDR2 is SYGVNS in the germline V gene.

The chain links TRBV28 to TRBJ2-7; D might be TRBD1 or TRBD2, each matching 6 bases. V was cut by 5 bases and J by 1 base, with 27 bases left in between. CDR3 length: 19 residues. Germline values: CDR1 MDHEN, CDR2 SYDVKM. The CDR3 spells CASSTRTGGRRGESYEQYF. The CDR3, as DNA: TGTGCCAGCAGTACACGAACTGGGGGGCGAAGGGGGGAGTCCTACGAGCAGTACTTC. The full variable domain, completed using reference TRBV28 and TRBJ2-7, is DVKVTQSSRYLVKRTGEKVFLECVQDMDHENMFWYRQDPGLGLRLIYFSYDVKMKEKGDIPEGYSVSREKKERFSLILESASTNQTSMYLCASSTRTGGRRGESYEQYFGPGTRLTVT.

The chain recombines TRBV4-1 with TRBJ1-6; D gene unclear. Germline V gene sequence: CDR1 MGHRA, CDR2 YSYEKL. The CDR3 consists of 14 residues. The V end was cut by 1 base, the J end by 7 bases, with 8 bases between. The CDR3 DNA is TGCGCCAGCAGCCAAGCGTCAGCAAATTCACCCCTCCACTTT. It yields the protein CASSQASANSPLHF.

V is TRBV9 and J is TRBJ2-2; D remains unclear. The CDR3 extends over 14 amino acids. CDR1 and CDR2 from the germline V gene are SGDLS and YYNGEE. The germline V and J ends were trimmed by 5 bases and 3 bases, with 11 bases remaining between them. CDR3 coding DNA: TGTGCCAGCAGTTTCAGGATTTACACCGGGGAGCTGTTTTTT. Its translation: CASSFRIYTGELFF.

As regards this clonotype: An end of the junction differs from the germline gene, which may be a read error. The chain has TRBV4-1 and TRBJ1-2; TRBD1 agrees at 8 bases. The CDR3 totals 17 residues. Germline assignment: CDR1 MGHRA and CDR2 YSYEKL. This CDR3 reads CASSEDPYQGQDYGYTF. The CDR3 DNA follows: TGCGCCAGCAGCGAAGACCCATATCAGGGACAGGACTATGGCTACACCTTC.

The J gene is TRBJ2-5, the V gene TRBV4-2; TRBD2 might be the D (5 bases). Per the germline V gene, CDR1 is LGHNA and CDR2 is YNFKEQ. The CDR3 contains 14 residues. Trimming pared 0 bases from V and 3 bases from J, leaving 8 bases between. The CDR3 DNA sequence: TGTGCCAGCAGCCAAGAGAGAGCGGAAGAGACCCAGTACTTC. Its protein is CASSQERAEETQYF.

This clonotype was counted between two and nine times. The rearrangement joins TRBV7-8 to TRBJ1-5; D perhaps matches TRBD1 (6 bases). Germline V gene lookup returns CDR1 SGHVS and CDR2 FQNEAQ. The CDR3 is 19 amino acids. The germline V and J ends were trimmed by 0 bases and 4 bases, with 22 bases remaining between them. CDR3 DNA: TGTGCCAGCAGCTTAGCCGACGGTTCAGGGGAAAGGGGTAATCAGCCCCAGCATTTT. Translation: CASSLADGSGERGNQPQHF.

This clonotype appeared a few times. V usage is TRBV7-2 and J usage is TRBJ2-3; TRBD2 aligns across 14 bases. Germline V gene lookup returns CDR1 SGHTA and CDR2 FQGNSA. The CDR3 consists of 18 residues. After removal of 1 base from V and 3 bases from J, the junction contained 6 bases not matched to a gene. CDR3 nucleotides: TGTGCCAGCAGCTTAGGACTAGCGGGGGGGCCGGTGACAGATACGCAGTATTTT. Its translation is CASSLGLAGGPVTDTQYF.

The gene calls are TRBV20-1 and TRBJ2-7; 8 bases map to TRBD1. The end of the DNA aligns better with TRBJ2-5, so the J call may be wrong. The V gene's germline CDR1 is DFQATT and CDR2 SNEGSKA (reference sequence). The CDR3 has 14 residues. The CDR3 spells CSARINRGRETQYF. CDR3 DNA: TGCAGTGCTAGGATAAACAGGGGGAGAGAGACCCAGTACTTC.

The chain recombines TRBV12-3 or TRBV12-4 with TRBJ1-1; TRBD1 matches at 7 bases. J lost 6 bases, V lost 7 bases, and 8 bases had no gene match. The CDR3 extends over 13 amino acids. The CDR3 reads CASTTGQAAEAFF. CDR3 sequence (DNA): TGTGCCAGCACCACCGGACAGGCGGCTGAAGCTTTCTTT.

CDR3 nucleotide sequence: TGTGCCAGCGGCCGACCACAGGGTGATGAGCAGTTCTTC. The encoded protein is CASGRPQGDEQFF. The genes are TRBV7-9 and TRBJ2-1; tentatively, D is TRBD1 (6 bases). CDR3 length equals 13 residues. Germline lookup yields CDR1 SEHNR and CDR2 FQNEAQ (reference sequence). V was clipped by 8 bases and J by 8 bases, with 16 bases between them. Supplemented by reference TRBV7-9 and TRBJ2-1, the full variable domain reads DTGVSQNPRHKITKRGQNVTFRCDPISEHNRLYWYRQTLGQGPEFLTYFQNEAQLEKSRLLSDRFSAERPKGSFSTLEIQRTEQGDSAMYLCASGRPQGDEQFFGPGTRLTVL.

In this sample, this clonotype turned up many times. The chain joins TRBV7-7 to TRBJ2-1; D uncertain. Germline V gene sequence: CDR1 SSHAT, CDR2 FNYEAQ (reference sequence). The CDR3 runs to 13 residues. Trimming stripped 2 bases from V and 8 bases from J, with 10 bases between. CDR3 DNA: TGTGCCAGCAGCTTATCGGAGTTGGATGAGCAGTTCTTC. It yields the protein CASSLSELDEQFF.

For the CDR3, the DNA is TGTGCCAGCAGCCAAAGACTAGCTGTCCAAGAGACCCAGTACTTC. Translating gives CASSQRLAVQETQYF. The genes are TRBV3-1 and TRBJ2-5, with TRBD2 matching 7 bases. Germline V lookup: CDR1 LGHDT, CDR2 YNNKEL (reference sequence). The CDR3 is made up of 15 amino acids. With V trimmed by 2 bases and J by 1 base, 4 bases remained unmatched.

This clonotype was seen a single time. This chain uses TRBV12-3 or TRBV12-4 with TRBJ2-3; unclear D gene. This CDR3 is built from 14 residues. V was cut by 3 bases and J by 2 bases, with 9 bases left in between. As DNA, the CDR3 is TGTGCCAGCAGTTTCCACAGCACCACAGATACGCAGTATTTT. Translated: CASSFHSTTDTQYF.

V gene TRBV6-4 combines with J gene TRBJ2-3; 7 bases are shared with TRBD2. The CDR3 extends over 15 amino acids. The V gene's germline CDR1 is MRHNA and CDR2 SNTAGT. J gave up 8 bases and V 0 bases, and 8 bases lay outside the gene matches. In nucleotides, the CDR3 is TGTGCCAGCAGTGACTCATCGAGGCCGGGGGGTACGCAGTATTTT. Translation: CASSDSSRPGGTQYF.

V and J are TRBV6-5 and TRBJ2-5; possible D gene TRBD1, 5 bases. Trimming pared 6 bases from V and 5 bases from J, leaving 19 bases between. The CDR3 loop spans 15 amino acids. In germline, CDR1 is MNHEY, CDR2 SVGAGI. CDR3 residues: CASSHTGARTETQYF. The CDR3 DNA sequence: TGTGCCAGCAGCCACACAGGAGCTAGGACGGAGACCCAGTACTTC.

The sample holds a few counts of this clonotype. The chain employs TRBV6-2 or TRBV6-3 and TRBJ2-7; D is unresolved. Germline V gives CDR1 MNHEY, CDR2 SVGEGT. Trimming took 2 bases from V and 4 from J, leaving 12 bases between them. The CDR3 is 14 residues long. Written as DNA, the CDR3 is TGTGCCAGCAGTTACGTCCAGTCTCCGTACGAGCAGTACTTC. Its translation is CASSYVQSPYEQYF.

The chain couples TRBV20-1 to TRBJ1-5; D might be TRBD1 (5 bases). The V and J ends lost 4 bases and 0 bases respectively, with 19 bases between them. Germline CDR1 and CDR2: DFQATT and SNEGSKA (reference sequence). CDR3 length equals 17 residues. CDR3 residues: CSANKGYGVDSNQPQHF. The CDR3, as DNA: TGCAGTGCTAATAAGGGGTACGGGGTCGATAGCAATCAGCCCCAGCATTTT.

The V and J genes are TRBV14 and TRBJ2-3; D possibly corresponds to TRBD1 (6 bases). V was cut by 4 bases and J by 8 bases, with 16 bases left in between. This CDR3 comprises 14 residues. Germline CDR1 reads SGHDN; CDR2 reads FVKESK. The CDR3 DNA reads TGTGCCAGCAGCCCCGACAGGCCTCCCTCTACGCAGTATTTT. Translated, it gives CASSPDRPPSTQYF.

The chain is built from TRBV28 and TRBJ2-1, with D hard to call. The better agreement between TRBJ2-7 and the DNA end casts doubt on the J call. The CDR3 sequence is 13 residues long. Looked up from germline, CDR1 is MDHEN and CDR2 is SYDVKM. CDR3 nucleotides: TGTGCCAGCAGTCGCAACAACAACAATGAGCAGTACTTC. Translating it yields CASSRNNNNEQYF.

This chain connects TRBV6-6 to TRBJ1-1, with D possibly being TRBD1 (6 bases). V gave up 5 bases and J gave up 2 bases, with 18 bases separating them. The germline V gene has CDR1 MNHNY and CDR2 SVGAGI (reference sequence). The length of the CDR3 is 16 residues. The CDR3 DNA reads TGTGCCAGCAGTCAAAGGGAGGGGGTATTTAACACTGAAGCTTTCTTT. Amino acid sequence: CASSQREGVFNTEAFF.

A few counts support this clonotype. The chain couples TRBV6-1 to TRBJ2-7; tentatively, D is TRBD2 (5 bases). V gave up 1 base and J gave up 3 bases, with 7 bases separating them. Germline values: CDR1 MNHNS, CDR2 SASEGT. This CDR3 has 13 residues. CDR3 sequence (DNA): TGTGCCAGCAGTGAAGGGACTTACTACGAGCAGTACTTC. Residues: CASSEGTYYEQYF.

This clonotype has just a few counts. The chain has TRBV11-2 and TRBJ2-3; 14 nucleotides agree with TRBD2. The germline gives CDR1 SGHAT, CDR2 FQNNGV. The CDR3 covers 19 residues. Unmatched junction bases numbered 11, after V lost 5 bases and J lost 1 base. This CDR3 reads CASSLSSGTSGGRTDTQYF. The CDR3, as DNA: TGTGCCAGCAGCCTATCTTCCGGGACTAGCGGGGGCCGCACAGATACGCAGTATTTT.

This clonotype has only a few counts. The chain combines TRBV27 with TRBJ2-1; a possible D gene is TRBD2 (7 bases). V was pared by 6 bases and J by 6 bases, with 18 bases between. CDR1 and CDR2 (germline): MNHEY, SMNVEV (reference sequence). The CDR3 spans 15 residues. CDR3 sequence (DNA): TGTGCCAGCAGGGAGTGGGGGGGGGCGAGCAATGAGCAGTTCTTC. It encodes CASREWGGASNEQFF.

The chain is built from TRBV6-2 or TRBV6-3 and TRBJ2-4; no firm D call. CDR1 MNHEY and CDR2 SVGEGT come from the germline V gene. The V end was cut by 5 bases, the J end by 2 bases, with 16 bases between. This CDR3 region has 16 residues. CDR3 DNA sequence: TGTGCCAGCAGTCCGAGACTGGAAACCCCCAAAAACATTCAGTACTTC. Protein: CASSPRLETPKNIQYF.

The CDR3, as DNA: TGTGCCAGCACCCGTGGCACCTACTACGAGCAGTACTTC. As protein: CASTRGTYYEQYF. This sequence joins TRBV28 and TRBJ2-7; D gene uncertain. V dropped 7 bases and J dropped 3 bases, with 13 bases sitting between them. The CDR3 totals 13 residues. Germline CDR1 reads MDHEN; CDR2 reads SYDVKM.